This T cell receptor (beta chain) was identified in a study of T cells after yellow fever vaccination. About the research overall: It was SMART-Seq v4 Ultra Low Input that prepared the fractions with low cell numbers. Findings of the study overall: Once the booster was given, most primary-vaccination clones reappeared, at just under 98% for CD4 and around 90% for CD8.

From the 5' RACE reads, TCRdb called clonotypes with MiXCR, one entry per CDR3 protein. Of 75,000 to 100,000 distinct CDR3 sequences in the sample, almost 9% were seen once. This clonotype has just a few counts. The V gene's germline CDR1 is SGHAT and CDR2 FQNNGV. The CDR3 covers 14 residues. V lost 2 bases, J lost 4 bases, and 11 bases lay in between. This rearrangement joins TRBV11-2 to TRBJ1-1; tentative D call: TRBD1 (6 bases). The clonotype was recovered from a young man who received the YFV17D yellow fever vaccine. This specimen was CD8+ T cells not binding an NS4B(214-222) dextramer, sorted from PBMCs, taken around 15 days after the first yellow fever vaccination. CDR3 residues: CASSLWGQGTEAFF. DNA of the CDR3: TGTGCCAGCAGCTTATGGGGGCAGGGCACTGAAGCTTTCTTT.